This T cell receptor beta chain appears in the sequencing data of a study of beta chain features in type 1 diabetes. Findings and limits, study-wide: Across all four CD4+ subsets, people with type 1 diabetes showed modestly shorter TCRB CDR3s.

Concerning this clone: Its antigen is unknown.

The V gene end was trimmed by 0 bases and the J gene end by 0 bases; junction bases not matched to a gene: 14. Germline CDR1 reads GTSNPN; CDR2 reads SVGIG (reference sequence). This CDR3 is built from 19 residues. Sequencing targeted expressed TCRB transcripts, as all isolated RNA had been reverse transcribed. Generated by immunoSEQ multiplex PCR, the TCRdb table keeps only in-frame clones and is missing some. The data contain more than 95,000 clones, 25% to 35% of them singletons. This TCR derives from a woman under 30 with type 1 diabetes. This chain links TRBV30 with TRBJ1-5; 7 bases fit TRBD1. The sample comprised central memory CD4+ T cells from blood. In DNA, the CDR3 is TGTGCCTGGAGTGTACAACAGGGGAAGCTGTCGTATAGCAATCAGCCCCAGCATTTT. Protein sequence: CAWSVQQGKLSYSNQPQHF.